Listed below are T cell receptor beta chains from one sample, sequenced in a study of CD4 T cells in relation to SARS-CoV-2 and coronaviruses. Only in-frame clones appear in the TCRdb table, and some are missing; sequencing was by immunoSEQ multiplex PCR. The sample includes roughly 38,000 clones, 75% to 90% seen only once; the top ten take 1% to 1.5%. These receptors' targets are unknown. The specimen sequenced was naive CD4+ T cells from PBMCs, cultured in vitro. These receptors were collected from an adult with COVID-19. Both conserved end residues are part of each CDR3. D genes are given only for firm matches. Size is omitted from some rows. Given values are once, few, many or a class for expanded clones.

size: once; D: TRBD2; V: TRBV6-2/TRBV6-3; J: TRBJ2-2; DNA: TGTGCCAGCAGTTACTGGGGACTAGAGTCCGGGGAGCTGTTTTTT; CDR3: CASSYWGLESGELFF
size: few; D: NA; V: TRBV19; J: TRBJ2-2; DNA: TGTGCCAGTGATACTAGTCGGGCGGCCGGGGAGCTGTTTTTT; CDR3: CASDTSRAAGELFF
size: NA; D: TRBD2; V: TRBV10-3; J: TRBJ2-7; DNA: TGTGCCATCAGTGGCCAAAGCGGGGGGTCGTCCGAGCAGTACTTC; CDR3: CAISGQSGGSSEQYF
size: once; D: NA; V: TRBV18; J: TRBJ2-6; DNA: TGTGCCAGCTCAGAAACGTCTGGGGCCAACGTCCTGACTTTC; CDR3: CASSETSGANVLTF
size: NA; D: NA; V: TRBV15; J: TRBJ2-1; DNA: TGTGCCACCAGCAGAGGTCAGCTCGTTGAGCAGTTCTTC; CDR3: CATSRGQLVEQFF
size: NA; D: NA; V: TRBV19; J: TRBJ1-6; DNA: TGTGCCAGTAGAACCGCGACGGGTTCACCCCTCCACTTT; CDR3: CASRTATGSPLHF
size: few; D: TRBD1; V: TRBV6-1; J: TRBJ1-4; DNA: TGTGCCAGCAGTGAATCCGGGACAGGGTGGGAAAAACTGTTTTTT; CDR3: CASSESGTGWEKLFF
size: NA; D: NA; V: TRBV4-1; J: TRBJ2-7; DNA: TGCGCCAGCAGCCAAGGTAAACGGGGATCGGGCTACGAGCAGTACTTC; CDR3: CASSQGKRGSGYEQYF
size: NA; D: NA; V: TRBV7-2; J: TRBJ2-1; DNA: TGTGCCAGCAGCCCCGGGACCTCGGCGGGCAATGAGCAGTTCTTC; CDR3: CASSPGTSAGNEQFF
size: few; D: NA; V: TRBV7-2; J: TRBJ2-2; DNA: TGTGCCAGCAGCTTATCCGGGGAGCTGTTTTTT; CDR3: CASSLSGELFF
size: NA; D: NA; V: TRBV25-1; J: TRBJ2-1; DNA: TGTGCCAGCAGTTTAGGGGCGCTGAATGAGCAGTTCTTC; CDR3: CASSLGALNEQFF
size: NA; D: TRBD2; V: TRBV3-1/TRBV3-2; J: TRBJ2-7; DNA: TGTGCCAGCAGCCAAGTCCCCCCTGGACTAGCGGGAGGGCACCACGAGCAGTACTTC; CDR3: CASSQVPPGLAGGHHEQYF
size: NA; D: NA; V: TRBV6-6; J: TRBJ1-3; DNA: TGTGCCAGCAGTTACCTTTCCTCTGGAAACACCATATATTTT; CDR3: CASSYLSSGNTIYF
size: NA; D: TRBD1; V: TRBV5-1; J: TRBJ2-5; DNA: TGCGCCAGCAGCGAGGGACAGGGGGCTGGAGAGACCCAGTACTTC; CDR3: CASSEGQGAGETQYF
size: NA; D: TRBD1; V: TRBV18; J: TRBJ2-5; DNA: TGTGCCAGCCGGGGACAGAAAGAACAAGAGACCCAGTACTTC; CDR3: CASRGQKEQETQYF
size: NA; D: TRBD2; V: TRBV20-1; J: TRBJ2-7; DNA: TGCAGTGCTAGTGGCCGGGAGGAACGCTACGAGCAGTACTTC; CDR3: CSASGREERYEQYF
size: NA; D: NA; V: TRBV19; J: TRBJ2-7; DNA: TGTGCCAGCCAAGACAGGTACGAGCAGTACTTC; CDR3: CASQDRYEQYF
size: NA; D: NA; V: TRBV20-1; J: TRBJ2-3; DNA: TGCAGTGCTAGTGGGGGTAGGGGCGCCACAGATACGCAGTATTTT; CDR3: CSASGGRGATDTQYF
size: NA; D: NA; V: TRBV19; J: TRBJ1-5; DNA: TGTGCCACTACGGATAGAAATCAGCCCCAGCATTTT; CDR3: CATTDRNQPQHF
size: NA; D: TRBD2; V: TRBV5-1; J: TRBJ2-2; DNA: TGCGCCAGCAGCTTAGAGGGAGGGGCCGGGGAGCTGTTTTTT; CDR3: CASSLEGGAGELFF
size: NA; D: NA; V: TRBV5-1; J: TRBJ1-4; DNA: TGCGCCAGCAGCTTGGGGGGGCGTAGGGAAAAACTGTTTTTT; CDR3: CASSLGGRREKLFF
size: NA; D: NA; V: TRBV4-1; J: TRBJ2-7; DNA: TGCGCCAGCAGCCAAGGCCCACCCAGTGGGTCCTACGAGCAGTACTTC; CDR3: CASSQGPPSGSYEQYF
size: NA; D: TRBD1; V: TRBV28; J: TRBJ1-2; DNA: TGTGCCAGCAGCTCACAGGGGCTAGGCTATGGCTACACCTTC; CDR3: CASSSQGLGYGYTF
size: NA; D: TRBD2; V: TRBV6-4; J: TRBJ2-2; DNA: TGTGCCAGCGACGGTCGGCTAGCGGGTACCACCGGGGAGCTGTTTTTT; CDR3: CASDGRLAGTTGELFF
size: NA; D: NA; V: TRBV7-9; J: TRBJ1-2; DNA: TGTGCCAGCAGCTTTCAGGGGACAAGTGGCTACACCTTC; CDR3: CASSFQGTSGYTF
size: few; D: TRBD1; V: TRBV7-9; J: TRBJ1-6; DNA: TGTGCCAGCAGCTTAGGGACAGGGGGGAGCGGTTCACCCCTCCACTTT; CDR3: CASSLGTGGSGSPLHF
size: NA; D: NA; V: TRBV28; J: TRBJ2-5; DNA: TGTGCCAGCAGACCCGACAGCAACCAAGAGACCCAGTACTTC; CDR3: CASRPDSNQETQYF
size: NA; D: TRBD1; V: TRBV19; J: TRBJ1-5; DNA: TGTGCCAGTAGTGCGACCGGGACAGCGAATCAGCCCCAGCATTTT; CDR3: CASSATGTANQPQHF
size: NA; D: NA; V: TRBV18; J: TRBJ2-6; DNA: TGTGCCAGCTCACCAGACTCTGGGGCCAACGTCCTGACTTTC; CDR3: CASSPDSGANVLTF
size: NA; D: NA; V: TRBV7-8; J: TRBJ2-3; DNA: TGTGCCAGCAGCTTAGCGAGGAGGGGACGCTGGAATATTGGGGATACGCAGTATTTT; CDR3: CASSLARRGRWNIGDTQYF
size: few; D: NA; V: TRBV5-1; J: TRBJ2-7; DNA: TGCGCCAGCAGACCTGCGGGAATCTACGAGCAGTACTTC; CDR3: CASRPAGIYEQYF
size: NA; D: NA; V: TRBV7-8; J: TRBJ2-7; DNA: TGTGCCAGCAGCGCTCAAATTACAGCGTCCTACGAGCAGTACTTC; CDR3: CASSAQITASYEQYF